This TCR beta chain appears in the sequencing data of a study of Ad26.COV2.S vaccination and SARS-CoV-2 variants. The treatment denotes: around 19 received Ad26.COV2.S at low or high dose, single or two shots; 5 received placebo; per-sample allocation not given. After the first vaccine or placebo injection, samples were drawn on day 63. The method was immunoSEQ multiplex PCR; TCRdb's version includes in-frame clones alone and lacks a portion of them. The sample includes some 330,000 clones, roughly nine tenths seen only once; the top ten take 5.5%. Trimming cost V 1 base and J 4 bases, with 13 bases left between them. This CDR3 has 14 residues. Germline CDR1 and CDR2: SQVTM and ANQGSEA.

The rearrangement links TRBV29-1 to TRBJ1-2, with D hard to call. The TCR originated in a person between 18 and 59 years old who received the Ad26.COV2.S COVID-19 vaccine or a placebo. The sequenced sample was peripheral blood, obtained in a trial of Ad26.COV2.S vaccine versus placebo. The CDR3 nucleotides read TGCAGCGTTGAAGGACATGGACGTGGCTATGGCTACACCTTC. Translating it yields CSVEGHGRGYGYTF.